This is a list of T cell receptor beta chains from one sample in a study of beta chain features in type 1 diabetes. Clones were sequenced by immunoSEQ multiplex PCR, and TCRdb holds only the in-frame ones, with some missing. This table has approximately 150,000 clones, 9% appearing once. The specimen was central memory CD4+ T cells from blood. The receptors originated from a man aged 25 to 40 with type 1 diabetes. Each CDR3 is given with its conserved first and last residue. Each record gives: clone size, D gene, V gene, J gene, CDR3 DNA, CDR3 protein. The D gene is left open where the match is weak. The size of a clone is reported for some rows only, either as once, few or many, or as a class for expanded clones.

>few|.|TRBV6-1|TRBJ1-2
TGTGCCAGCAGTGAAGGCGGTTACTATGGCTACACCTTC
CASSEGGYYGYTF
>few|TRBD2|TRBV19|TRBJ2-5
TGTGCCAGTTCCGGGACTAGCGGGGGACCAGGGGAGACCCAGTACTTC
CASSGTSGGPGETQYF
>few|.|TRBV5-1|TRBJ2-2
TGCGCCAGCAGCTTGCAAGGGACTAACACCGGGGAGCTGTTTTTT
CASSLQGTNTGELFF
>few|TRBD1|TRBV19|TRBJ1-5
TGTGCTACGAGGGGACAGTACAATCAGCCCCAGCATTTT
CATRGQYNQPQHF
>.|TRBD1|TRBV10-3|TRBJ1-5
TGTGCCATCAGTGACCGACAGGGCCATCAGCCCCAGCATTTT
CAISDRQGHQPQHF
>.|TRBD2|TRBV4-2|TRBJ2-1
TGTGCCAGCAGCCAAGATGCGGGGGGATTCTACAATGAGCAGTTCTTC
CASSQDAGGFYNEQFF
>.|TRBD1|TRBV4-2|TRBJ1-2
TGTGCCAGCAGCCAAGACCCCCTTGCAGGGGGCTCCCGCTATGGCTACACCTTC
CASSQDPLAGGSRYGYTF
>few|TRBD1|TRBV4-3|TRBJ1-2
TGCGCCAGCAGCCAAGATCCCACAGGGGGAGTGTATGGCTACACCTTC
CASSQDPTGGVYGYTF
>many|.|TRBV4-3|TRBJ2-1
TGCGCCAGCAGCCAACCCTCAGGAGGGAGGAATGAGCAGTTCTTC
CASSQPSGGRNEQFF
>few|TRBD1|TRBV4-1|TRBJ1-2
TGCGCCAGCAGCCCTCGGGAGGGGGCTGACTACACCTTC
CASSPREGADYTF
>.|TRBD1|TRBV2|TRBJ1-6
TGTGCCAGCAGTGGGGAAGGGGGCAACTCACCCCTCCACTTT
CASSGEGGNSPLHF
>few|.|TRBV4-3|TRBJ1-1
TGCGCCAGCAGCCCGGCGGGAATTTCGAAGGCTTTCTTT
CASSPAGISKAFF
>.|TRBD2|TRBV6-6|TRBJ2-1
TGTGCCAGCTGGCTAGCGGGGTACAATGAGCAGTTCTTC
CASWLAGYNEQFF
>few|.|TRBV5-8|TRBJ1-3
TGTGCCAGCAGAACCGGGACATTCTCTGGAAACACCATATATTTT
CASRTGTFSGNTIYF
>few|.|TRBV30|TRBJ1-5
TGTGCCTGGAGTCGAACAGGGATCAATCAGCCCCAGCATTTT
CAWSRTGINQPQHF
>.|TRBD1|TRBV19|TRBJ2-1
TGTGCCAGTAGCCAACAGGGGTCCTACAATGAGCAGTTCTTC
CASSQQGSYNEQFF
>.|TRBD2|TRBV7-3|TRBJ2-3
TGTGCCAGCAGCCTCCGGGGGGGCCAGGGCACAGATACGCAGTATTTT
CASSLRGGQGTDTQYF
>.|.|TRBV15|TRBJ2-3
TGTGCTACCAGGAATCTCGGACAGACATACACAGATACGCAGTATTTT
CATRNLGQTYTDTQYF
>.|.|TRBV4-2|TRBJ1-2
TGTGCCAGCAGCTTAGAGGTTAACTATGGCTACACCTTC
CASSLEVNYGYTF
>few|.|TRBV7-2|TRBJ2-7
TGTGCCAGCAGCTCGAGGGGGTTTTACGAGCAGTACTTC
CASSSRGFYEQYF
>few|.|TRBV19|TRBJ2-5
TGTGCCAGTAATGGCAGGGATCGAGAGACCCAGTACTTC
CASNGRDRETQYF
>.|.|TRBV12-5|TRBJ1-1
TGTGCTAGTGGTTTGGTACGGACAGAAGCTTTCTTT
CASGLVRTEAFF
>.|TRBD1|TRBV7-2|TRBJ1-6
TGTGCCAGCAGTTCTACAGGGGGAAATTCACCCCTCCACTTT
CASSSTGGNSPLHF
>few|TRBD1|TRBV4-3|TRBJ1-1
TGCGCCAGCAGCCAGTCAGGGGGCACTGAAGCTTTCTTT
CASSQSGGTEAFF
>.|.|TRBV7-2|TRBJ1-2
TGTGCCAGCAGCCACCCGACAGCCCCATATGGCTACACCTTC
CASSHPTAPYGYTF
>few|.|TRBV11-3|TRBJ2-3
TGTGCCAGCAGCTTATCAGGTGCAGATACGCAGTATTTT
CASSLSGADTQYF
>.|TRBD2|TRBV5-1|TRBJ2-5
TGCGCCAGCAGCCCAGGGACTAGCCAGGGCGACCAGTACTTC
CASSPGTSQGDQYF
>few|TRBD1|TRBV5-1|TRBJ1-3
TGCGCCAGCAGCCTACAGGGGACCTCTGGAAACACCATATATTTT
CASSLQGTSGNTIYF
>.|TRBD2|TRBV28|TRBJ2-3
TGTGCCAGCAGCCCCGGACTAGCGGGGGGAACACATACGCAGTATTTT
CASSPGLAGGTHTQYF
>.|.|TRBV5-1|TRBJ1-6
TGCGCCAGCAGCGAGGATGGAGGGAATTCACCCCTCCACTTT
CASSEDGGNSPLHF